Listed here are 27 T cell receptor beta chains from one sample, sequenced in a study of CD8+ T cells in alopecia areata. In each case, RNA was isolated and then reverse transcribed into cDNA as the sequencing template. Here immunoSEQ multiplex PCR was the method, and the copy in TCRdb shows in-frame clones only, minus some. The sample records more than 150,000 clones, 45% to 75% being singletons. Treatment here: oral pan-JAK inhibitor, 5-10 mg twice daily. The starting material was CD4+ T cells sorted from blood, obtained at week 4, from a patient treated with tofacitinib. Source of these receptors: a human donor with alopecia areata.

The chain is built from TRBV28 and TRBJ2-7; D uncertain. The CDR3 has 15 residues. V was shortened by 0 bases and J by 1 base, with 10 bases between the two germline ends. CDR1 is MDHEN, CDR2 SYDVKM, per germline. The CDR3 protein is CASSLWRQDSYEQYF. CDR3 DNA: TGTGCCAGCAGTTTATGGAGGCAGGATTCCTACGAGCAGTACTTC.

This clone showed up just a few times. V and J are TRBV30 and TRBJ1-2; TRBD1 might be the D (6 bases). Trimming pared 4 bases from V and 2 bases from J, leaving 11 bases between. Germline V gene data show CDR1 as GTSNPN and CDR2 as SVGIG (reference sequence). The length of the CDR3 is 13 residues. The CDR3 loop is CAWNPGVNYGYTF. The CDR3 DNA reads TGTGCCTGGAACCCAGGGGTGAACTATGGCTACACCTTC.

This clone turned up a few times. The genes are TRBV29-1 and TRBJ1-2, with TRBD1 identical over 9 bases. Germline trimming cut 6 bases from V and 0 bases from J; bases unmatched to any gene: 5. Germline V lookup: CDR1 SQVTM, CDR2 ANQGSEA. The CDR3 consists of 14 residues. Here the CDR3 reads CSVDGTGSNYGYTF. The DNA of the CDR3 is TGCAGCGTCGATGGGACAGGGTCTAACTATGGCTACACCTTC.

This clone has a single count. The V gene is TRBV25-1, the J gene TRBJ1-2; D is uncertain. Per germline, CDR1 MGHDK and CDR2 SYGVNS. This CDR3 is 10 amino acids long. V lost 7 bases and J lost 4, with 4 bases in between. For the CDR3, the DNA is TGTGCCAGCAATTGCTATGGCTACACCTTC. It specifies CASNCYGYTF.

This rearrangement joins TRBV4-1 to TRBJ1-3, with D maybe TRBD1 (5 bases). CDR1 is MGHRA, CDR2 YSYEKL, per germline. The CDR3 has 16 amino acids. Trimming removed 2 bases at V and 0 bases at J, with 11 bases between. CDR3: CASSQSGRDSGNTIYF. For the CDR3, the DNA is TGCGCCAGCAGCCAATCGGGACGGGACTCTGGAAACACCATATATTTT.

The chain combines TRBV5-1 with TRBJ2-7; TRBD2 agrees at 7 bases. This CDR3 spans 15 amino acids. The J segment lost 0 bases and the V segment lost 4 bases, leaving 7 bases of the junction unmatched. Germline V gene lookup returns CDR1 SGHRS and CDR2 YFSETQ. The CDR3 coding sequence is TGCGCCAGCAGCCTGTTCGGGGGGAACTCCTACGAGCAGTACTTC. This encodes CASSLFGGNSYEQYF.

This clone was found once. The chain couples TRBV19 to TRBJ2-7, with 7 nucleotides matching TRBD1. J gave up 6 bases and V 1 base, and 6 bases lay outside the gene matches. This CDR3 contains 14 residues. The V gene's germline CDR1 is LNHDA and CDR2 SQIVND (reference sequence). The CDR3 spells CASSIVDRAGEQYF. The CDR3 DNA sequence: TGTGCCAGTAGTATAGTCGACAGGGCTGGCGAGCAGTACTTC.

This clone was found once. The rearrangement uses TRBV4-2 and TRBJ1-1, with D possibly matching TRBD1 (5 bases). Looked up from germline, CDR1 is LGHNA and CDR2 is YNFKEQ. The CDR3 extends over 15 amino acids. Deletions cut 1 base from V and 7 bases from J, with 16 bases between. CDR3 nucleotide sequence: TGTGCCAGCAGCCAAGTGGTAGACAGCACTAGTGAAGCTTTCTTT. It encodes CASSQVVDSTSEAFF.

The chain carries TRBV6-1 and TRBJ2-3, with 9 bases lining up with TRBD1. From germline, CDR1 is MNHNS and CDR2 SASEGT. The CDR3 consists of 13 residues. With 7 bases clipped from V and 3 bases from J, the junction kept 2 bases outside the gene matches. The CDR3 protein is CASMGQGTDTQYF. CDR3 bases: TGTGCCAGCATGGGACAGGGAACAGATACGCAGTATTTT.

The J gene is TRBJ1-2, the V gene TRBV18; the D gene is possibly TRBD1 (6 bases). This CDR3 has 13 residues. Between the trimmed V and J ends, which lost 5 bases and 9 bases, there was a span of 16 bases. Germline CDR1 and CDR2: KGHSH and LQKENI. The CDR3 loop is CASSSSGEESYTF. As DNA, the CDR3 is TGTGCCAGCTCATCATCAGGGGAAGAAAGCTACACCTTC.

The rearrangement uses TRBV2 and TRBJ2-1; no firm D call. The V and J ends lost 5 bases and 12 bases respectively, with 11 bases between them. Per the germline V gene, CDR1 is SNHLY and CDR2 is FYNNEI. CDR3 length: 11 residues. The CDR3 nucleotides read TGTGCCAGCAGTATCACCGGTGCGCAGTTCTTC. This codes for CASSITGAQFF.

This clone was recorded a few times. The chain has TRBV18 and TRBJ1-1, with 7 bases fitting TRBD1. CDR3 size: 15 residues. Trimming removed 2 bases from V and 4 bases from J; junction bases left unmatched: 7. CDR1 is KGHSH and CDR2 is LQKENI in the germline V gene. The CDR3 sequence: CASSPDLGQSTEAFF. Written as DNA, the CDR3 is TGTGCCAGCTCACCAGATTTGGGACAGAGCACTGAAGCTTTCTTT.

The chain links TRBV5-1 to TRBJ2-7; 8 positions match TRBD1. From germline, CDR1 is SGHRS and CDR2 YFSETQ. The CDR3 extends over 15 amino acids. Trimming removed 6 bases from V and 6 bases from J; junction bases left unmatched: 14. CDR3 nucleotide sequence: TGCGCCAGCACTCCCGAGAGGGCAGGGGGCTCCGAGCAGTACTTC. Encoded protein: CASTPERAGGSEQYF.

This sequence joins TRBV5-6 and TRBJ2-5; tentatively, D is TRBD1 (6 bases). V gave up 2 bases and J gave up 3 bases, with 14 bases separating them. Germline V CDR1 and CDR2: SGHDT, YYEEEE. The CDR3 runs to 15 residues. CDR3 bases: TGTGCCAGCAGCTTCCTAAGGGACACCAAAGAGACCCAGTACTTC. Its translation is CASSFLRDTKETQYF.

The chain joins TRBV5-1 to TRBJ2-2; D is perhaps TRBD1 (6 bases). V lost 4 bases and J 7 bases, leaving 20 bases between the germline ends. CDR1 is SGHRS and CDR2 is YFSETQ in the germline V gene. The CDR3 totals 16 residues. The DNA for the CDR3 is TGCGCCAGCAGCCCTCGTAGGCAGGGGCTGGTCGGGGAGCTGTTTTTT. Protein product: CASSPRRQGLVGELFF.

This clone has only one observation. V and J are TRBV30 and TRBJ2-1; 7 nucleotides line up with TRBD1. The germline CDR1 and CDR2 sequences are GTSNPN and SVGIG (reference sequence). The CDR3 totals 16 residues. V lost 0 bases to trimming and J lost 0 bases; unmatched junction nucleotides: 5. The CDR3 DNA reads TGTGCCTGGAGTGTACGAGGGGGCTTCTCCTACAATGAGCAGTTCTTC. Translating gives CAWSVRGGFSYNEQFF.

The V and J genes are TRBV29-1 and TRBJ1-2, with D hard to call. This CDR3 has 19 residues. Per germline, CDR1 SQVTM and CDR2 ANQGSEA. V shed 2 bases and J shed 0 bases, with 25 bases lying between them. The DNA of the CDR3 is TGCAGCGTTGAACAGGTCTTCATCAACTTTAATTTAGCTAACTATGGCTACACCTTC. It is translated as CSVEQVFINFNLANYGYTF. Together with reference TRBV29-1 and TRBJ1-2, the CDR3 gives the full variable domain: SAVISQKPSRDICQRGTSLTIQCQVDSQVTMMFWYRQQPGQSLTLIATANQGSEATYESGFVIDKFPISRPNLTFSTLTVSNMSPEDSSIYLCSVEQVFINFNLANYGYTFGSGTRLTVV.

V and J are TRBV5-1 and TRBJ2-2; possible D gene TRBD1, 6 bases. The CDR3 has 14 amino acids. Germline assignment: CDR1 SGHRS and CDR2 YFSETQ. Trimming cost V 7 bases and J 1 base, with 11 bases left between them. DNA for the CDR3: TGCGCCAGCCTGGGACACGAGAACACCGGGGAGCTGTTTTTT. Translated: CASLGHENTGELFF.

The chain employs TRBV29-1 and TRBJ2-2, with D possibly being TRBD1 (7 bases). V was shortened by 4 bases and J by 6 bases, with 12 bases between the two germline ends. The CDR3 is made up of 13 amino acids. Germline CDR1 reads SQVTM; CDR2 reads ANQGSEA. This chain's CDR3 is CSVVQGGSGELFF. The CDR3, as DNA: TGCAGCGTTGTGCAGGGGGGATCCGGGGAGCTGTTTTTT.

V and J are TRBV5-1 and TRBJ2-5; 7 bases line up with TRBD1. In germline, CDR1 is SGHRS, CDR2 YFSETQ. V was pared by 4 bases and J by 2 bases, with 8 bases of the junction left unmatched. This CDR3 comprises 15 residues. Written as DNA, the CDR3 is TGCGCCAGCAGCCACAGACCGGGACAGCAAGAGACCCAGTACTTC. Translation: CASSHRPGQQETQYF.

This chain connects TRBV7-2 to TRBJ2-5; 11 bases align to TRBD1. V dropped 8 bases and J dropped 1; count of bases not matched to a gene: 3. Germline-derived CDR1 and CDR2 are SGHTA and FQGNSA. The CDR3 sequence is 14 residues long. The CDR3 DNA sequence: TGTGCCAGCGGGGACAGGGGGATCCAAGAGACCCAGTACTTC. It codes for CASGDRGIQETQYF.

The CDR3 spells CASSLWADRSYEQYF. Here the CDR3 DNA reads TGTGCCAGCAGCTTATGGGCGGACAGATCCTACGAGCAGTACTTC. V gene TRBV7-2 combines with J gene TRBJ2-7, with D possibly being TRBD1 (6 bases). Germline CDR1 SGHTA, CDR2 FQGNSA. This CDR3 is 15 amino acids long. Trimming cost V 2 bases and J 1 base, with 12 bases left between them.

The rearrangement joins TRBV2 to TRBJ1-1; perhaps TRBD1 as D (6 bases). There are 15 residues in the CDR3. CDR1 is SNHLY, CDR2 FYNNEI, per germline. The V and J ends lost 4 bases and 5 bases respectively, with 17 bases between them. CDR3 nucleotide sequence: TGTGCCAGCAGTGCCCAGGGGTTGGGAAGGACTGAAGCTTTCTTT. It codes for CASSAQGLGRTEAFF.

This clone was recorded a few times. The V call is TRBV5-1, the J call TRBJ1-1; D uncertain. There are 13 residues in the CDR3. Germline V gene sequence: CDR1 SGHRS, CDR2 YFSETQ. V shed 5 bases and J shed 0 bases, with 8 bases lying between them. CDR3 residues: CASRGIMNTEAFF. The CDR3 coding sequence is TGCGCCAGCAGGGGCATCATGAACACTGAAGCTTTCTTT.

About this clone: In the same sample, other DNA sequences code for this CDR3. V usage is TRBV18 and J usage is TRBJ2-5; D remains ambiguous. CDR3 size: 11 residues. CDR1 KGHSH and CDR2 LQKENI come from the germline V gene. Trimming pared 5 bases from V and 2 bases from J, leaving 3 bases between. The CDR3 coding sequence is TGTGCCAGCTCAGTACAAGAGACCCAGTACTTC. This translates into CASSVQETQYF.

This clone appeared a few times. CDR3 in DNA: TGTGCCAGCAGTTCGACCCACAGGGGTGGGAGAGAGACCCAGTACTTC. Translated, it gives CASSSTHRGGRETQYF. V gene TRBV25-1 combines with J gene TRBJ2-5; the match to TRBD1 covers 7 bases. The CDR3 extends over 16 amino acids. V shed 5 bases, J shed 4 bases, and the junction held 13 bases outside the gene matches. CDR1 MGHDK and CDR2 SYGVNS come from the germline V gene.

V gene TRBV18 combines with J gene TRBJ2-2; D gene uncertain. This CDR3 is built from 15 residues. Germline V gene sequence: CDR1 KGHSH, CDR2 LQKENI. Deletions cut 3 bases from V and 1 base from J, with 9 bases between. Here the CDR3 reads CASSPLSGNTGELFF. The CDR3 nucleotides read TGTGCCAGCTCACCCTTATCTGGGAACACCGGGGAGCTGTTTTTT.